This TCR beta chain emerged from a study of shared clonotypes between healthy human individuals. Naive CD8 cells lacked CD45RO and underwent positive selection for CCR7, leaving out terminally differentiated effector memory CD45RA+ cells. Donors comprised healthy HIV-negative adults lacking recent acute infections or vaccinations. As concerns this clone: Its antigen is still unknown.

The assay was immunoSEQ multiplex PCR, and TCRdb's table has in-frame clones only and misses some. The data hold about 580,000 clones, with 95% to 98% observed a single time. V lost 5 bases and J 0 bases, leaving 17 bases between the germline ends. Per the germline V gene, CDR1 is LNHDA and CDR2 is SQIVND (reference sequence). CDR3 length equals 18 residues. Regarding the study as a whole: Inspection by rarefaction showed sorted-subset sequencing to be incomplete despite large depth.

Sequencing was carried out using naive CD8+ T cells sorted from blood. J is TRBJ2-6 and V is TRBV19; weak D call: TRBD2 (6 bases). This TCR was sampled from a man younger than 40 in good health. Here the CDR3 reads CASSPRRDSFSGANVLTF. In DNA form, the CDR3 reads TGTGCCAGTAGTCCCCGACGGGACTCCTTCTCTGGGGCCAACGTCCTGACTTTC.